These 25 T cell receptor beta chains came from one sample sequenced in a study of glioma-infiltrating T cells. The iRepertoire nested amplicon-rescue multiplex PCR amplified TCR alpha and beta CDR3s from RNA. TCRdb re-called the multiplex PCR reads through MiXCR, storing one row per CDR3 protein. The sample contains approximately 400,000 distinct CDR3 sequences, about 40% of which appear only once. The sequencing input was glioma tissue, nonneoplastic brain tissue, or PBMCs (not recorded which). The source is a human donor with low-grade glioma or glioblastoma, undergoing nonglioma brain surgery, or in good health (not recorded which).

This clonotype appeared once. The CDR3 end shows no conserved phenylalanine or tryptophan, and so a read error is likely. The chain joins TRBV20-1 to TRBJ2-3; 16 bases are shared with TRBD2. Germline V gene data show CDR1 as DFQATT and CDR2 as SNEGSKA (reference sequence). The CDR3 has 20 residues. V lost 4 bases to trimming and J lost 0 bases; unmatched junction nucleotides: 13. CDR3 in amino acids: CSAIRNPGTSGRDSTDTQYL. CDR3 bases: TGCAGTGCTATACGTAACCCCGGGACTAGCGGGAGGGATAGCACAGATACGCAGTATCTT.

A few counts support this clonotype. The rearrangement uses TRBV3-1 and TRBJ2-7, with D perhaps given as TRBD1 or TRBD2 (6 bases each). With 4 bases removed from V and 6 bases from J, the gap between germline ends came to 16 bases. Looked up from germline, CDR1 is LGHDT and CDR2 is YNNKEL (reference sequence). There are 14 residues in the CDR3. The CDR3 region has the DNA TGTGCCAGCAGCCGCTACGTGGGGGGCGGCGAGCAGTACTTC. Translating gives CASSRYVGGGEQYF.

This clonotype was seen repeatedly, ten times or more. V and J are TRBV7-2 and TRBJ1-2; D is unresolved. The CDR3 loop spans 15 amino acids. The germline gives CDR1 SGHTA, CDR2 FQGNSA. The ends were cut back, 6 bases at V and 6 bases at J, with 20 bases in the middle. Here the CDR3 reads CASSADRRATHGYTF. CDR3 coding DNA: TGTGCCAGCAGTGCGGACCGTCGGGCCACTCATGGCTACACCTTC.

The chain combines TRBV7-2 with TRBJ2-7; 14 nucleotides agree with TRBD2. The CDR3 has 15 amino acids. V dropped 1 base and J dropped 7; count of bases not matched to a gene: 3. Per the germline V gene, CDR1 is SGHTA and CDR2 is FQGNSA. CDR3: CASSLGGLAGAEQYF. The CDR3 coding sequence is TGTGCCAGCAGCTTAGGGGGACTAGCGGGGGCGGAGCAGTACTTC.

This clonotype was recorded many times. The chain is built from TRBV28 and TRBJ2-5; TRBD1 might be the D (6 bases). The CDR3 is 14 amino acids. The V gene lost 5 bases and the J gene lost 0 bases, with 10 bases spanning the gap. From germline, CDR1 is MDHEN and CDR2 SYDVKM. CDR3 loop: CASSRDTYQETQYF. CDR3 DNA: TGTGCCAGCAGTCGGGACACGTACCAAGAGACCCAGTACTTC.

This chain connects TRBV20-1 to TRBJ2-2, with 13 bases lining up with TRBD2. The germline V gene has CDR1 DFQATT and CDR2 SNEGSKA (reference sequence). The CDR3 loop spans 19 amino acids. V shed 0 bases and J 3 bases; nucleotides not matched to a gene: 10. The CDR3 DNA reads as TGCAGTGCTAGAGATCTAATGGGGACTAGCGGGACCGACACCGGGGAGCTGTTTTTT. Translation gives CSARDLMGTSGTDTGELFF.

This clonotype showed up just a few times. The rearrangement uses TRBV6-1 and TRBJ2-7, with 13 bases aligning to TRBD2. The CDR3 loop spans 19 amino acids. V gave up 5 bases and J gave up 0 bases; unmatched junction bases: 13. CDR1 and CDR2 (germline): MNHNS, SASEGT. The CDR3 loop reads CASSIPGLAGHRSSYEQYF. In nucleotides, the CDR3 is TGTGCCAGCAGTATCCCGGGACTAGCGGGACACCGGAGCTCCTACGAGCAGTACTTC.

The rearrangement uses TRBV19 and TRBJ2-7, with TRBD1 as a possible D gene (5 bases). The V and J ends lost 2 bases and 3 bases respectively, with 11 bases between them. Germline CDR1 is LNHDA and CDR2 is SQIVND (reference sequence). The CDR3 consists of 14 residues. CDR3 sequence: CASSIQGHVYEQYF. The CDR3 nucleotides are TGTGCCAGTAGTATACAAGGACATGTCTACGAGCAGTACTTC.

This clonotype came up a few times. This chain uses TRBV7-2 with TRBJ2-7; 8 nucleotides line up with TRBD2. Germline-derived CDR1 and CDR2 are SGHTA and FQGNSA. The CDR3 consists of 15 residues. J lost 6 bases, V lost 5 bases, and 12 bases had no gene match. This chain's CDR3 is CASSPRGGAGVEQYF. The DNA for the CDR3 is TGTGCCAGCAGCCCCCGGGGGGGGGCGGGAGTCGAGCAGTACTTC.

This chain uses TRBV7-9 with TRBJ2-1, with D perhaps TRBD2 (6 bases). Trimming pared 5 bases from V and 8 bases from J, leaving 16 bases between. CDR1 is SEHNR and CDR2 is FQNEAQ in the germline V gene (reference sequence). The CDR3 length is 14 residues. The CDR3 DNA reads TGTGCCAGCAGCACCCAGCGGGCGCGGTATGAGCAGTTCTTC. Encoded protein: CASSTQRARYEQFF.

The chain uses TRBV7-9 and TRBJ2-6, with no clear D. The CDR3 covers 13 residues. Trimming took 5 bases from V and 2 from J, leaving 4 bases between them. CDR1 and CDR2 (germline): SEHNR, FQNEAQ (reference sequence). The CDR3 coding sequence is TGTGCCAGCAGCCCCCCTGGGGCCAACGTCCTGACTTTC. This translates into CASSPPGANVLTF. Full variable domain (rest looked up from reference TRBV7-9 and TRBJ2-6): DTGVSQNPRHKITKRGQNVTFRCDPISEHNRLYWYRQTLGQGPEFLTYFQNEAQLEKSRLLSDRFSAERPKGSFSTLEIQRTEQGDSAMYLCASSPPGANVLTFGAGSRLTVL.

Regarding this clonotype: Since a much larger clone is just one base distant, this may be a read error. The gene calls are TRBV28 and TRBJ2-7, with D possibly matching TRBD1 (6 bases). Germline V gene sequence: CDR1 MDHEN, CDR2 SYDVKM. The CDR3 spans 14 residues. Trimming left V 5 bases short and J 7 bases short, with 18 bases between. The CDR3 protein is CASSRTVMVGEQYF. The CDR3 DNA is TGTGCCAGCAGTCGGACAGTAATGGTAGGAGAGCAGTACTTC.

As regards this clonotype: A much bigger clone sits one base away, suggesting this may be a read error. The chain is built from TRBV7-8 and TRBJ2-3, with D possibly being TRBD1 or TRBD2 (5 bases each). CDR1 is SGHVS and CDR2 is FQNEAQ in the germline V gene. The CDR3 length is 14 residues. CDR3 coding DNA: TGTGCCAGCAGTCCCGGGACGAGCACAGATACGAAGTATTTT. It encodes CASSPGTSTDTKYF. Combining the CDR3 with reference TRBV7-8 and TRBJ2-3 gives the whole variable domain GAGVSQSPRYKVAKRGQDVALRCDPISGHVSLFWYQQALGQGPEFLTYFQNEAQLDKSGLPSDRFFAERPEGSVSTLKIQRTQQEDSAVYLCASSPGTSTDTKYFGPGTRLTVL.

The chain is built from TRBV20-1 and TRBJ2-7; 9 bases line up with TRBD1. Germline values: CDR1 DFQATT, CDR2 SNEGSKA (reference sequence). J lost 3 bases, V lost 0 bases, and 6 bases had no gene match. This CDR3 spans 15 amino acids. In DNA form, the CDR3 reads TGCAGTGCTAGAGATAGACAGGGGGGAGGCTACGAGCAGTACTTC. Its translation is CSARDRQGGGYEQYF.

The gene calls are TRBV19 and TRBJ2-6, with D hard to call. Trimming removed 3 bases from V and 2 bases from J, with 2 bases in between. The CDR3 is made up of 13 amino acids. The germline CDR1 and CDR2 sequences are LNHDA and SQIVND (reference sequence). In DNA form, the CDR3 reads TGTGCCAGTAGTATCCCTGGGGCCAACGTCCTGACTTTC. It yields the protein CASSIPGANVLTF.

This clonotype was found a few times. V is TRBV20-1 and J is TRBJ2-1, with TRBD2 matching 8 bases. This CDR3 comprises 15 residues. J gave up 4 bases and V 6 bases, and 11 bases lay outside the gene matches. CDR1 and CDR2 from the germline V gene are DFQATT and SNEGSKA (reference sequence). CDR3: CSAPAAGDAYNEQFF. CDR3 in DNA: TGCAGTGCGCCGGCAGCGGGAGATGCGTACAATGAGCAGTTCTTC.

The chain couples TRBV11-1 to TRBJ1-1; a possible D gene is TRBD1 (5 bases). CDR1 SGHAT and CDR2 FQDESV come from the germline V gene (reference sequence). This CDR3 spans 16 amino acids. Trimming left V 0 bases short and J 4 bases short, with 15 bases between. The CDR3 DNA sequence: TGTGCCAGCAGCTTAGCTCCCGGGGCGTTCTGCACTGAAGCTTTCTTT. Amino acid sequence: CASSLAPGAFCTEAFF.

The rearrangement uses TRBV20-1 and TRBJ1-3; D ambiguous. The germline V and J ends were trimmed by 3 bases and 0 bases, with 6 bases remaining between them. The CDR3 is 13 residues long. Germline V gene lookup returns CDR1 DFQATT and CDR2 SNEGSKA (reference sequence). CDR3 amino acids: CSARTGSGNTIYF. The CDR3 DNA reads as TGCAGTGCTAGGACCGGCTCTGGAAACACCATATATTTT.

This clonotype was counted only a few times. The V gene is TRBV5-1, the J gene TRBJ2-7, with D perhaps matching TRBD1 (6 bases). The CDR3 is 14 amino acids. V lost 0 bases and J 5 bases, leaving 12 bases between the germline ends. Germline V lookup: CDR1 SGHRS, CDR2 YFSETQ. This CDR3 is CASSLGRGSNEQYF. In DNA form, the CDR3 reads TGCGCCAGCAGCTTGGGCAGGGGATCGAACGAGCAGTACTTC.

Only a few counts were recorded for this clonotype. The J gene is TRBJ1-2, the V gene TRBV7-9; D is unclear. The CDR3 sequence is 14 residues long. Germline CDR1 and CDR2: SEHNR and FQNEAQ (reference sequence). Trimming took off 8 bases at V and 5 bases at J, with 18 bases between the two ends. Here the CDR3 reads CASEVGGNRYGYTF. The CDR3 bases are TGTGCCAGCGAGGTGGGAGGGAACAGATATGGCTACACCTTC. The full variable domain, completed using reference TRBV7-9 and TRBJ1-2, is DTGVSQNPRHKITKRGQNVTFRCDPISEHNRLYWYRQTLGQGPEFLTYFQNEAQLEKSRLLSDRFSAERPKGSFSTLEIQRTEQGDSAMYLCASEVGGNRYGYTFGSGTRLTVV.

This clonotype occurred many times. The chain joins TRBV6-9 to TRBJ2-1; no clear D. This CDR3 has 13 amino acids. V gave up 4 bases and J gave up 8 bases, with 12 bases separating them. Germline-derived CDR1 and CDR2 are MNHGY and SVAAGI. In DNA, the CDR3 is TGTGCCAGCAGTTCCCGGACCCGGGATGAGCAGTTCTTC. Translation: CASSSRTRDEQFF.

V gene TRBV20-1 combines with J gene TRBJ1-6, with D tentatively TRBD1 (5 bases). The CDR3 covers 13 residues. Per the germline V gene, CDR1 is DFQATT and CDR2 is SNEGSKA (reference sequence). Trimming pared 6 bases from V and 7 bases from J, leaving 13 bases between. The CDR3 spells CSAPGQRNSPLHF. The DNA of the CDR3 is TGCAGTGCCCCGGGGCAGAGGAATTCACCCCTCCACTTT.

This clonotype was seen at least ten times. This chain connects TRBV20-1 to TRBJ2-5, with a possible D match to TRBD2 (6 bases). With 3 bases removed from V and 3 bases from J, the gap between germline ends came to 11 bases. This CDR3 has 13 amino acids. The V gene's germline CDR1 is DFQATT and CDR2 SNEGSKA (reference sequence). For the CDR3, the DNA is TGCAGTGCTAGGTACCGCGGGAAAGAGACCCAGTACTTC. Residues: CSARYRGKETQYF.

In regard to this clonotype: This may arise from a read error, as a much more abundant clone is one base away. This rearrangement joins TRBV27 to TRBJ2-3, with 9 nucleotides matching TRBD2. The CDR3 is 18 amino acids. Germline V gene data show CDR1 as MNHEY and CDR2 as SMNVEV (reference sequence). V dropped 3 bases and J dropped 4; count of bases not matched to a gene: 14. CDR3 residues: CASSLEASGDMSADTQYF. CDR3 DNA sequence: TGTGCCAGCAGTTTGGAGGCTAGCGGGGATATGAGTGCAGATACGCAGTATTTT.

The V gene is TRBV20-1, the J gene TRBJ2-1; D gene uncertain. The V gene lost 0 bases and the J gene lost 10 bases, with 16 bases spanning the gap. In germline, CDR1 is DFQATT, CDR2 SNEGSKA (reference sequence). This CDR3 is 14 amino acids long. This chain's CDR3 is CSARDLDNSYEQFF. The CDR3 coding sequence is TGCAGTGCTAGAGATCTTGACAACTCCTACGAGCAGTTCTTC.